One sample yielded the 30 T cell receptor beta chains listed below, sequenced in a study of blood T cell repertoires in COVID-19. Produced via immunoSEQ multiplex PCR; TCRdb's table is partial and in-frame only. This table holds 100,000 to 150,000 clones, around 89% found once. Sample: peripheral blood. The receptors derive from a man between 70 and 80 years old with active COVID-19.

The V and J genes are TRBV29-1 and TRBJ2-3, with TRBD1 as a possible D gene (5 bases). V was pared by 5 bases and J by 1 base, with 7 bases between. CDR1 and CDR2 from the germline V gene are SQVTM and ANQGSEA. The CDR3 spans 12 residues. CDR3 DNA: TGCAGCGTTTCGACAGGCACAGATACGCAGTATTTT. Residues: CSVSTGTDTQYF.

This chain connects TRBV7-9 to TRBJ2-7; D perhaps matches TRBD2 (7 bases). V lost 5 bases, J lost 5 bases, and 25 bases lay in between. Germline V gives CDR1 SEHNR, CDR2 FQNEAQ (reference sequence). This CDR3 is built from 17 residues. CDR3 in DNA: TGTGCCAGCAGCCCAGCCAGGTACGCGGGAGAGGGGGACGAGCAGTACTTC. Translating it yields CASSPARYAGEGDEQYF.

The rearrangement joins TRBV6-1 to TRBJ2-1, with TRBD2 identical over 8 bases. The germline V gene encodes CDR1 MNHNS and CDR2 SASEGT. V trimming: 2 bases; J trimming: 2 bases; junction bases outside the gene matches: 11. This CDR3 has 18 amino acids. This chain's CDR3 is CASSERFTSGGTYNEQFF. The DNA of the CDR3 is TGTGCCAGCAGTGAAAGGTTTACCAGCGGGGGAACCTACAATGAGCAGTTCTTC.

This sequence joins TRBV4-3 and TRBJ1-3; 7 nucleotides align to TRBD1. After removal of 0 bases from V and 3 bases from J, the junction contained 8 bases not matched to a gene. The germline gives CDR1 LGHNA, CDR2 YSLEER. The CDR3 is made up of 17 amino acids. CDR3 DNA: TGCGCCAGCAGCCAAGATCTCGAGGGGGCGTTTGGAAACACCATATATTTT. It is translated as CASSQDLEGAFGNTIYF.

V is TRBV5-4 and J is TRBJ1-1; 9 nucleotides agree with TRBD1. The CDR3 has 15 amino acids. In germline, CDR1 is SGHNT, CDR2 YYREEE (reference sequence). Trimming cost V 4 bases and J 6 bases; bases outside gene matches: 10. CDR3 residues: CASSGGTGILAEAFF. The CDR3 DNA follows: TGTGCCAGCAGCGGCGGGACAGGGATTTTGGCTGAAGCTTTCTTT.

The chain uses TRBV24-1 and TRBJ2-7, with TRBD1 matching over 7 bases. Germline CDR1 reads KGHDR; CDR2 reads SFDVKD. With V trimmed by 4 bases and J by 2 bases, 1 base remained unmatched. This CDR3 is built from 13 residues. The CDR3 region has the DNA TGTGCCACCAGTGAGGACAGGACCTACGAGCAGTACTTC. Amino acid sequence: CATSEDRTYEQYF.

This chain joins TRBV6-5 and TRBJ2-7; maybe TRBD2 (5 bases). The CDR3 length is 13 residues. V gave up 5 bases and J gave up 6 bases, with 14 bases separating them. The germline V gene encodes CDR1 MNHEY and CDR2 SVGAGI. This CDR3 reads CASSRGSNLEQYF. CDR3 sequence (DNA): TGTGCCAGCAGTCGGGGTTCGAACCTCGAGCAGTACTTC.

CDR3 nucleotide sequence: TGTGCCAGCAGTTACCTCTCGGGACAGGGCAATCAGCCCCAGCATTTT. Its protein is CASSYLSGQGNQPQHF. The V call is TRBV6-6, the J call TRBJ1-5, with 8 positions matching TRBD1. V lost 2 bases to trimming and J lost 2 bases; unmatched junction nucleotides: 5. Per germline, CDR1 MNHNY and CDR2 SVGAGI (reference sequence). The CDR3 sequence is 16 residues long.

The chain recombines TRBV29-1 with TRBJ2-7; TRBD1 matches at 11 bases. V shed 6 bases and J 4 bases; nucleotides not matched to a gene: 5. CDR1 and CDR2 (germline): SQVTM, ANQGSEA. The CDR3 is 13 amino acids. CDR3 region: CSVTGQGEYEQYF. The CDR3 DNA sequence: TGCAGCGTCACGGGACAGGGGGAATACGAGCAGTACTTC.

The genes are TRBV6-1 and TRBJ1-4, with D perhaps matching TRBD1 (5 bases). The CDR3 has 15 amino acids. The germline V gene encodes CDR1 MNHNS and CDR2 SASEGT. Trimming took 3 bases from V and 8 from J, leaving 16 bases between them. CDR3 bases: TGTGCCAGCAGTGAGCCGGGACTTTTTGAAGAAAAACTGTTTTTT. It codes for CASSEPGLFEEKLFF.

For the CDR3, the DNA is TGTGCCAGCAAGTGGGCGGTCAGGGACAATCAGCCCCAGCATTTT. It translates to CASKWAVRDNQPQHF. The chain combines TRBV28 with TRBJ1-5, with D possibly TRBD1 on 5 matching bases. CDR1 is MDHEN, CDR2 SYDVKM, per germline. The CDR3 covers 15 residues. The V and J ends lost 7 bases and 3 bases respectively, with 16 bases between them.

There are a few counts of this clone. The gene calls are TRBV5-4 and TRBJ2-7; 8 bases match TRBD1. The junction had 5 bases not matched to a gene; V was cut back by 4 bases and J by 2 bases. The CDR3 extends over 14 amino acids. Germline values: CDR1 SGHNT, CDR2 YYREEE (reference sequence). The CDR3 loop reads CASSHGQGPYEQYF. In DNA form, the CDR3 reads TGTGCCAGCAGCCACGGACAGGGACCCTACGAGCAGTACTTC.

The chain recombines TRBV7-2 with TRBJ1-2, with no clear D. Germline loops: CDR1 SGHTA, CDR2 FQGNSA. The CDR3 length is 15 residues. With 1 base removed from V and 4 bases from J, the gap between germline ends came to 13 bases. In nucleotides, the CDR3 is TGTGCCAGCAGCTTAGGTTCCTCCCAGATCTATGGCTACACCTTC. As protein: CASSLGSSQIYGYTF.

The gene calls are TRBV18 and TRBJ1-6; TRBD1 matches 10 bases. Germline CDR1 KGHSH, CDR2 LQKENI. V lost 2 bases and J lost 5; bases outside the gene matches: 0. The CDR3 runs 15 residues. Written as DNA, the CDR3 is TGTGCCAGCTCACCAGGGACAGGGGATAATTCACCCCTCCACTTT. Its translation is CASSPGTGDNSPLHF. Full variable domain (missing parts from reference TRBV18 and TRBJ1-6): NAGVMQNPRHLVRRRGQEARLRCSPMKGHSHVYWYRQLPEEGLKFMVYLQKENIIDESGMPKERFSAEFPKEGPSILRIQQVVRGDSAAYFCASSPGTGDNSPLHFGNGTRLTVT.

This clone qualifies as medium-sized. V is TRBV4-2 and J is TRBJ2-7, with 8 bases lining up with TRBD2. Looked up from germline, CDR1 is LGHNA and CDR2 is YNFKEQ. The trim removed 0 bases at V and 6 bases at J, leaving 10 bases unmatched. The CDR3 is 16 residues long. The CDR3: CASSQDESGGPSEQYF. The CDR3 DNA follows: TGTGCCAGCAGCCAAGATGAATCGGGAGGGCCAAGCGAGCAGTACTTC.

The V call is TRBV9, the J call TRBJ1-6; TRBD1 matches at 8 bases. Germline V gene lookup returns CDR1 SGDLS and CDR2 YYNGEE. The J segment lost 7 bases and the V segment lost 0 bases, leaving 6 bases of the junction unmatched. CDR3 length equals 16 residues. The CDR3 DNA follows: TGTGCCAGCAGCGTAGGAGGGACAGGTGACAATTCACCCCTCCACTTT. Its translation: CASSVGGTGDNSPLHF. Drawing the rest from reference TRBV9 and TRBJ1-6, the complete variable domain is DSGVTQTPKHLITATGQRVTLRCSPRSGDLSVYWYQQSLDQGLQFLIQYYNGEERAKGNILERFSAQQFPDLHSELNLSSLELGDSALYFCASSVGGTGDNSPLHFGNGTRLTVT.

V gene TRBV28 combines with J gene TRBJ2-2; 8 bases match TRBD1. This CDR3 contains 15 residues. Germline lookup yields CDR1 MDHEN and CDR2 SYDVKM. The junction had 7 bases not matched to a gene; V was cut back by 5 bases and J by 5 bases. CDR3 bases: TGTGCCAGCAGTACCCGACAGGGGTTGACCGGGGAGCTGTTTTTT. It translates to CASSTRQGLTGELFF.

CDR3 in amino acids: CASSPTVSTGVGANVLTF. The CDR3 DNA is TGTGCCAGCAGCCCAACAGTATCAACAGGGGTCGGGGCCAACGTCCTGACTTTC. This chain links TRBV7-2 with TRBJ2-6; 7 nucleotides line up with TRBD1. The CDR3 is 18 amino acids. CDR1 is SGHTA, CDR2 FQGNSA, per germline. Trimming at V came to 5 bases and at J to 4 bases, leaving 14 bases not matched to a gene.

The gene calls are TRBV28 and TRBJ2-2, with D uncertain. The CDR3 is 14 residues long. The ends were cut back, 6 bases at V and 5 bases at J, with 13 bases in the middle. Per germline, CDR1 MDHEN and CDR2 SYDVKM. CDR3: CASSPAGVTGELFF. Written as DNA, the CDR3 is TGTGCCAGCAGCCCAGCAGGTGTTACCGGGGAGCTGTTTTTT. Drawing the rest from reference TRBV28 and TRBJ2-2, the complete variable domain is DVKVTQSSRYLVKRTGEKVFLECVQDMDHENMFWYRQDPGLGLRLIYFSYDVKMKEKGDIPEGYSVSREKKERFSLILESASTNQTSMYLCASSPAGVTGELFFGEGSRLTVL.

V and J are TRBV21-1 and TRBJ2-6; no DNA check was done on the table's D call, TRBD2. TRBV21-1 is designated a pseudogene. The CDR3 length is 21 residues. This CDR3 is CASSKTSLPSGTRSGANVLTF. The CDR3 DNA reads as TGTGCCAGCAGCAAAACCTCCCTCCCTAGCGGGACCCGTTCTGGGGCCAACGTCCTGACTTTC.

The chain has TRBV10-3 and TRBJ2-7; perhaps TRBD1 as D (7 bases). CDR3 length: 13 amino acids. V was pared by 10 bases and J by 2 bases, with 15 bases between. CDR1 is ENHRY and CDR2 is SYGVKD in the germline V gene. The CDR3 DNA reads as TGTGCCACCGGGGCAGGGGGGCCCTACGAGCAGTACTTC. Translated: CATGAGGPYEQYF.

This rearrangement joins TRBV12-3 or TRBV12-4 to TRBJ2-5; 11 nucleotides match TRBD2. With V trimmed by 6 bases and J by 3 bases, 0 bases remained unmatched. The CDR3 length is 13 residues. In nucleotides, the CDR3 is TGTGCCAGCAGACTAGCGGGAGAAGAGACCCAGTACTTC. This encodes CASRLAGEETQYF.

This sequence joins TRBV7-6 and TRBJ1-6; 10 bases fit TRBD1. The germline CDR1 and CDR2 sequences are SGHVS and FNYEAQ. V lost 3 bases, J lost 6 bases, and 5 bases stayed unmatched. The CDR3 runs 16 residues. The CDR3, as DNA: TGTGCCAGCAGCTTGGGGGGACAGGGGCCTAATTCACCCCTCCACTTT. The encoded protein is CASSLGGQGPNSPLHF. The entire variable domain, with the rest obtained from reference TRBV7-6 and TRBJ1-6, is as follows: GAGVSQSPRYKVTKRGQDVALRCDPISGHVSLYWYRQALGQGPEFLTYFNYEAQQDKSGLPNDRFSAERPEGSISTLTIQRTEQRDSAMYRCASSLGGQGPNSPLHFGNGTRLTVT.

This chain joins TRBV5-1 and TRBJ2-5; tentatively, D is TRBD2 (5 bases). CDR3 length equals 15 residues. V was clipped by 4 bases and J by 2 bases, with 15 bases between them. The germline V gene encodes CDR1 SGHRS and CDR2 YFSETQ. This CDR3 is CASSPTGSGQETQYF. The CDR3 coding sequence is TGCGCCAGCAGCCCAACGGGGTCCGGGCAAGAGACCCAGTACTTC.

The chain links TRBV7-2 to TRBJ2-7; 14 bases agree with TRBD2. The germline CDR1 and CDR2 sequences are SGHTA and FQGNSA. The length of the CDR3 is 17 residues. J gave up 4 bases and V 5 bases, and 10 bases lay outside the gene matches. CDR3 residues: CASSRGTSGSSRYEQYF. In DNA form, the CDR3 reads TGTGCCAGCAGCCGTGGGACTAGCGGGAGTAGTCGGTACGAGCAGTACTTC.

The J gene is TRBJ1-4, the V gene TRBV28; 9 bases are a match to TRBD1. The CDR3 sequence is 12 residues long. Germline lookup yields CDR1 MDHEN and CDR2 SYDVKM. V gave up 10 bases and J gave up 8 bases; unmatched junction bases: 5. CDR3: CATDRGGEKLFF. In nucleotides, the CDR3 is TGTGCCACCGACAGGGGGGGCGAAAAACTGTTTTTT.

The chain recombines TRBV6-1 with TRBJ1-1; no definite D call. Looked up from germline, CDR1 is MNHNS and CDR2 is SASEGT. V lost 2 bases and J lost 1, with 8 bases in between. The CDR3 sequence is 14 residues long. This CDR3 reads CASSEITANTEAFF. In DNA form, the CDR3 reads TGTGCCAGCAGTGAAATTACAGCGAACACTGAAGCTTTCTTT.

The rearrangement links TRBV5-1 to TRBJ1-1; tentative D call: TRBD1 (5 bases). Germline V gives CDR1 SGHRS, CDR2 YFSETQ. The CDR3 has 14 amino acids. Trimming shortened V by 4 bases and J by 1 base, and 11 bases separated the two germline ends. CDR3 coding DNA: TGCGCCAGCAGCCGCTCCGGACAGAACACTGAAGCTTTCTTT. Its translation: CASSRSGQNTEAFF.

The rearrangement joins TRBV29-1 to TRBJ2-1; weak D call: TRBD2 (7 bases). The CDR3 is made up of 14 amino acids. The V and J ends lost 6 bases and 5 bases respectively, with 17 bases between them. Germline CDR1 reads SQVTM; CDR2 reads ANQGSEA. The CDR3 sequence is CSVPTGRGDNEQFF. The CDR3 DNA sequence: TGCAGCGTACCCACAGGGAGGGGCGACAATGAGCAGTTCTTC.

The chain is built from TRBV2 and TRBJ2-7, with 9 bases fitting TRBD1. The CDR3 extends over 15 amino acids. Germline V gene sequence: CDR1 SNHLY, CDR2 FYNNEI. V gave up 2 bases and J gave up 3 bases; unmatched junction bases: 5. DNA of the CDR3: TGTGCCAGCAGTGAAACAGGGGGCCCCAGCTACGAGCAGTACTTC. Translation gives CASSETGGPSYEQYF.